This TCR beta chain is drawn from a study of shared clonotypes between healthy human individuals. Study information: Each donor's CD8 memory used one plate, CD8 naive two, each CD4 subset three. Broader study findings: A reduction in generation probabilities was seen for non-shared clonotypes relative to those shared by all four donors.

As to this clone: Its antigen is as yet unknown.

Replicate PCRs from sorted subsets contained roughly 200 ng DNA, which is 30,000 to 35,000 T cell genomes. The repertoire was sequenced with immunoSEQ multiplex PCR; TCRdb's copy has only in-frame clones and lacks some. The repertoire holds some 1 million clones, roughly 80% seen once, with about 1.5% in the top ten. The CDR3 is 13 amino acids. Germline V lookup: CDR1 SGHVS, CDR2 FQNEAQ. V was clipped by 3 bases and J by 5 bases, with 8 bases between them. This chain links TRBV7-8 with TRBJ2-1; TRBD1 is a possible D gene (5 bases). The receptor's source is a man younger than 35 in good health. Sequencing used memory CD4+ T cells sorted from blood. Subset described: CD45RA-negative fraction. The CDR3 protein is CASSFNRNNEQFF. For the CDR3, the DNA is TGTGCCAGCAGCTTTAACAGGAACAATGAGCAGTTCTTC.